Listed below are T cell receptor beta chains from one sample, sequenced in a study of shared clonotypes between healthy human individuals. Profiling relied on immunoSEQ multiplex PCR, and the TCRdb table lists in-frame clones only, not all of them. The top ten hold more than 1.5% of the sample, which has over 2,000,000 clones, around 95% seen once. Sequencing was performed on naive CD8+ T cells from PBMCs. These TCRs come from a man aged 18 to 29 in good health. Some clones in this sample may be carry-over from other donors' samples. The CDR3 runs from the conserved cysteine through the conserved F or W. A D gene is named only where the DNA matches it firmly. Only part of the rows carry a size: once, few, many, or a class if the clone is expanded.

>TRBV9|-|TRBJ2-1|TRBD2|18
TGTGCCAGCAGCGTACGGAGCGGGAGGGCCTTAGGGTTAAATGAGCAGTTCTTC
CASSVRSGRALGLNEQFF
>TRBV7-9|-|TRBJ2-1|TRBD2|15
TGTGCCAGCAGCTTACCCGGGACTAGTAATGGTGGGCAGTTCTTC
CASSLPGTSNGGQFF
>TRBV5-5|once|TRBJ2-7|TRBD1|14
TGTGCCAGCAGCTGGGACAGGGGACGGTACGAGCAGTACTTC
CASSWDRGRYEQYF
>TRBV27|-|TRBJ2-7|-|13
TGTGCCAGCAGTTCAAGGGCTAGATCCGAGCAGTACTTC
CASSSRARSEQYF
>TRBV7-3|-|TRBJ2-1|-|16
TGTGCCACCCCGAATATATCTGATTACGTCTACAATGAGCAGTTCTTC
CATPNISDYVYNEQFF
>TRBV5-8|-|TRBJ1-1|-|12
TGTGCCAGCAGCTTTCCCCGGGTGGAAGCTTTCTTT
CASSFPRVEAFF
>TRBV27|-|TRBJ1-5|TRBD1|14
TGTGCCAGCAGTATGACAGGGGGGCGAGGGCCCCAGCATTTT
CASSMTGGRGPQHF
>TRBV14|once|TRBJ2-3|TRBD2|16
TGTGCCAGCAGCCAAGTACGCGGGAGGGCCGCAGATACGCAGTATTTT
CASSQVRGRAADTQYF
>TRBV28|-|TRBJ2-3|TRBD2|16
TGTGCCAGCAGTTCGGTAGCGGGAGGGCCCTCCCATACGCAGTATTTT
CASSSVAGGPSHTQYF
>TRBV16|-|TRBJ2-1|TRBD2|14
TGTGCCAGCAGCCCCGGGACTAGCGGGAGGGAGCAGTTCTTC
CASSPGTSGREQFF
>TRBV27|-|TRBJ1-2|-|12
TGTGCCAGCAGGGGGCTGCACTATGGCTACACCTTC
CASRGLHYGYTF
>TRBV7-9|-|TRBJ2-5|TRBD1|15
TGTGCCAGCAGCTCAGACAGGGAAGGTTGGGAGACCCAGTACTTC
CASSSDREGWETQYF
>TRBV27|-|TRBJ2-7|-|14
TGTGCCAGCAGTTTGTCCGGGGGCTACTACGAGCAGTACTTC
CASSLSGGYYEQYF
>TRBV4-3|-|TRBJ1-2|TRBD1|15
TGCGCCAGCAGCCCGGACCCCACAGGGGGGGATGGCTACACCTTC
CASSPDPTGGDGYTF
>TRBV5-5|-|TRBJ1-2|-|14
TGTGCCAGCAGCTCTAACCCGGGGCTCTATGGCTACACCTTC
CASSSNPGLYGYTF
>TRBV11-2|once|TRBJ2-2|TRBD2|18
TGTGCCAGCAGCCCGGGGGGGCTAGCGGCCTTTAACACCGGGGAGCTGTTTTTT
CASSPGGLAAFNTGELFF
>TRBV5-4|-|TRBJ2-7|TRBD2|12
TGTGCCAGCAGCCCCGGGGGGTCCCAGCAGTACTTC
CASSPGGSQQYF
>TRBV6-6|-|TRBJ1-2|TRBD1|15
TGTGCCAGCAGTGAGCCGGGACAGGGGTTTGGTGGCTACACCTTC
CASSEPGQGFGGYTF
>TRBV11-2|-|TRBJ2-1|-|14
TGTGCCAGCAGCCGAGAGCGCGGCGGGACTGAGCAGTTCTTC
CASSRERGGTEQFF
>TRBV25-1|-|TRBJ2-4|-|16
TGTGCCAGCAGTGATGGAGGCTATCTAGCCAAAAACATTCAGTACTTC
CASSDGGYLAKNIQYF
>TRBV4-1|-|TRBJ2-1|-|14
TGCGCCAGCAGCCAAGTGGGGGGCTACAATGAGCAGTTCTTC
CASSQVGGYNEQFF
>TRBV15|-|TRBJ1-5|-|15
TGTGCCACCAGCACCCGCGGGGACAGCAATCAGCCCCAGCATTTT
CATSTRGDSNQPQHF
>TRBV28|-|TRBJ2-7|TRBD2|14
TGTGCCAGCAGCTCTAGCGGGAGTGCCTACGAGCAGTACTTC
CASSSSGSAYEQYF
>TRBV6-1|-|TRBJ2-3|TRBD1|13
TGTGCCAGCCTTATACAGGGGTGGAATACGCAGTATTTT
CASLIQGWNTQYF
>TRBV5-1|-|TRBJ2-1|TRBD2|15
TGCGCCAGCAGCTTGGCTAGCGGGAGGTACAATGAGCAGTTCTTC
CASSLASGRYNEQFF
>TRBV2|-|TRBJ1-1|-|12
TGTGCCAGCCCCTCGACGCGGGATGGAGCTTTCTTT
CASPSTRDGAFF
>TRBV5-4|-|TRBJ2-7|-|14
TGTGCCAGCAGCCTGGACCGGAGCTCCTACGAGCAGTACTTC
CASSLDRSSYEQYF
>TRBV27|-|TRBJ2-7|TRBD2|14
TGTGCCAGCAGTTTTTTAGCGGGAGGTTACGAGCAGTACTTC
CASSFLAGGYEQYF
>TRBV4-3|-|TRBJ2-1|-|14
TGCGCCAGCAGCCAAGACGGAGGGGTCGATGAGCAGTTCTTC
CASSQDGGVDEQFF
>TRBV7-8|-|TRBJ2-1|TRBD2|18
TGTGCCAGCAGCGACCGAATAGATAAGCGGGAGGGCCCGAATGAGCAGTTCTTC
CASSDRIDKREGPNEQFF
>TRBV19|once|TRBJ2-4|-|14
TGTGCCAGTAGTATCGGCGGGCCCAAAAACATTCAGTACTTC
CASSIGGPKNIQYF
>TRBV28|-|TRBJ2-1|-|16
TGTGCCAGCAGTTCCGAGGGAGGTCCAGCCTACAATGAGCAGTTCTTC
CASSSEGGPAYNEQFF
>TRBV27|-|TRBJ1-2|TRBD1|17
TGTGCCAGCAGTCTGACAGGGCGGCCCCTATTTAACTATGGCTACACCTTC
CASSLTGRPLFNYGYTF
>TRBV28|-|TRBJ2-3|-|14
TGTGCCAGCAAAGGGTGGGGTTTAGAAGATACGCAGTATTTT
CASKGWGLEDTQYF
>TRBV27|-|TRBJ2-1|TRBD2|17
TGTGCCAGCAGTTTCACCGCTAGCGGGAGAAGCTACAATGAGCAGTTCTTC
CASSFTASGRSYNEQFF
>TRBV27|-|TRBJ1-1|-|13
TGTGCCAGCAGCTATAACCCGAACACTGAAGCTTTCTTT
CASSYNPNTEAFF
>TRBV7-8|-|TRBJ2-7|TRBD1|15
TGTGCCAGCAGCTTATCGGGGACAGCTTCCTACGAGCAGTACTTC
CASSLSGTASYEQYF